The following is a T cell receptor beta chain sequence with its context. Antigen: not known. This record belongs to a study of cytomegalovirus exposure and HLA in healthy donors. Overall study findings and caveats: It was 150 to 200 TCR beta chains that were listed as cytomegalovirus-associated. Diagnosis of cytomegalovirus status made by the classifier reportedly showed high specificity and sensitivity. In a later analysis, V- and J-gene trimming of beta chains associated with a DCLRE1C missense variant, replicated independently.

CDR1 is LGHNA and CDR2 is YSLEER in the germline V gene. The CDR3 is 19 residues long. The ends lost 1 base at V and 4 bases at J; junction bases unmatched: 8. The PCR was carried out with 60 Vbeta primers and 13 Jbeta primers. Using immunoSEQ multiplex PCR, the repertoire was profiled, and TCRdb retains in-frame clones only, with some absent. This sample has approximately 160,000 clones, with roughly 80% found just once. Sequenced material: PBMCs. This TCR was recovered from a woman aged 45-65 years in good health and CMV-seropositive. The chain combines TRBV4-3 with TRBJ2-2, with TRBD2 identical over 14 bases. CDR3 loop: CASSQVTGLAGGGTGELFF. The CDR3 DNA reads TGCGCCAGCAGCCAAGTTACAGGACTAGCGGGGGGTGGCACCGGGGAGCTGTTTTTT.